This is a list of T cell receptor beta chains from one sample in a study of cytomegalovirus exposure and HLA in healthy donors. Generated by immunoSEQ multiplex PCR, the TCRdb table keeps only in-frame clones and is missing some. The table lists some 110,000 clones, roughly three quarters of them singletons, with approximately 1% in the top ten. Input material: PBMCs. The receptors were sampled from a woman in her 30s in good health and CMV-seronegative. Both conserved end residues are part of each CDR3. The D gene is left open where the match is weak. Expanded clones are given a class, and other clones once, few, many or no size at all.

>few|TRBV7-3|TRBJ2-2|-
CASSADRNTGELFF
TGTGCCAGCAGCGCCGACAGGAACACCGGGGAGCTGTTTTTT
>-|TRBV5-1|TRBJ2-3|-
CASSLIGLRTDTQYF
TGCGCCAGCAGCTTGATAGGACTTCGCACAGATACGCAGTATTTT
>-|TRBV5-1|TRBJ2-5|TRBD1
CASSLVAGGSVRETQYF
TGTGCCAGCAGCTTGGTAGCAGGGGGCAGTGTTAGAGAGACCCAGTACTTC
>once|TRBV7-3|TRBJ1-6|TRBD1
CASSLGQGARSPLHF
TGTGCCAGCAGCTTGGGACAGGGGGCGCGATCACCCCTCCACTTT
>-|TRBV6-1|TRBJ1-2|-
CASSEVFPPRDYGYTF
TGTGCCAGCAGTGAAGTGTTTCCCCCCAGGGACTATGGCTACACCTTC
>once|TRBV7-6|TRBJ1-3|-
CASSLTGGKRSGNTIYF
TGTGCCAGCAGCCTAACGGGCGGGAAAAGATCTGGAAACACCATATATTTT
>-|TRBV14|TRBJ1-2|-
CASSPPFPNYGYTF
TGTGCCAGCAGCCCTCCTTTCCCCAACTATGGCTACACCTTC
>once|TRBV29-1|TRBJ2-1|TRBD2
CSVTSGISTNEQFF
TGCAGCGTAACTAGCGGGATTTCGACCAATGAGCAGTTCTTC
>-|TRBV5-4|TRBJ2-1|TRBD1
CASSQSGQGNNEQFF
TGTGCCAGCAGCCAGTCGGGACAGGGGAACAATGAGCAGTTCTTC
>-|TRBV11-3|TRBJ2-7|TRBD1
CASSPGGYEQYF
TGTGCCAGCAGCCCAGGGGGCTACGAGCAGTACTTC
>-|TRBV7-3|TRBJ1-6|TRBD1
CASSHGRGLDSPLHF
TGTGCCAGCAGCCACGGGAGGGGGCTGGATTCACCCCTCCACTTT
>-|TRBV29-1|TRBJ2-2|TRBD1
CSVESTGTANTGELFF
TGCAGCGTTGAATCGACCGGGACAGCGAACACCGGGGAGCTGTTTTTT
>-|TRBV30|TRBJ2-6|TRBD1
CAWRRQGAGGANVLTF
TGTGCCTGGAGGCGGCAGGGGGCAGGGGGGGCCAACGTCCTGACTTTC
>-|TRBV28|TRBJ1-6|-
CASSLWGRFGNSPLHF
TGTGCCAGCAGTTTATGGGGCAGATTTGGTAATTCACCCCTCCACTTT
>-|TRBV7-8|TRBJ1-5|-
CASSPGLRQPQHF
TGTGCCAGCAGCCCGGGACTGAGGCAGCCCCAGCATTTT
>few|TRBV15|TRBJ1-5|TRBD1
CATSRDWGTGDQRPQHF
TGTGCCACCAGCAGAGATTGGGGGACAGGGGACCAGAGGCCCCAGCATTTT
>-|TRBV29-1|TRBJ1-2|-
CSVKTPARDYGYTF
TGCAGCGTCAAAACCCCGGCCAGGGACTATGGCTACACCTTC
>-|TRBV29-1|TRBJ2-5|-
CSVTGQAETQYF
TGCAGCGTCACAGGGCAGGCGGAGACCCAGTACTTC
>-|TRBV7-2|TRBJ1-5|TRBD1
CASSLAGTGHQPQHF
TGTGCCAGCAGCTTAGCTGGGACAGGGCATCAGCCCCAGCATTTT
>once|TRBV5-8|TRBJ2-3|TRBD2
CASSLGRTSSSDTQYF
TGTGCCAGCAGCTTGGGTCGGACTAGTTCGTCAGATACGCAGTATTTT
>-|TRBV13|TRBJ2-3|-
CASSLQRGDTQYF
TGTGCCAGCAGCTTACAACGGGGAGATACGCAGTATTTT
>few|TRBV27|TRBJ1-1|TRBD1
CASSKGDRGAVNTEAFF
TGTGCCAGCAGTAAGGGGGACAGGGGGGCCGTGAACACTGAAGCTTTCTTT
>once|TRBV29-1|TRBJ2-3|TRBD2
CSAAGLAGNTDTQYF
TGCAGCGCCGCGGGGCTAGCGGGCAACACAGATACGCAGTATTTT
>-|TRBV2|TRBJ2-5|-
CASSPTTGQETQYF
TGTGCCAGCAGTCCCACTACCGGACAAGAGACCCAGTACTTC
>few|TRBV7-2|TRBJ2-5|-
CASSQDRTALGTQYF
TGTGCCAGCAGCCAAGACAGGACGGCTCTCGGGACCCAGTACTTC
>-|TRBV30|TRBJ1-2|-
CAWSVPRGWSYGYTF
TGTGCCTGGAGTGTACCCAGGGGATGGAGCTATGGCTACACCTTC
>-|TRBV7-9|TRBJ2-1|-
CSSSPSTYSYNEQFF
TGTTCCAGCAGCCCTAGTACGTACTCCTACAATGAGCAGTTCTTC
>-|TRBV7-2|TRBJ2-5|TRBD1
CASSLATGGGETQYF
TGTGCCAGCAGCTTAGCGACAGGGGGAGGAGAGACCCAGTACTTC
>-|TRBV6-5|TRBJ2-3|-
CASSFQGTDTQYF
TGTGCCAGCAGTTTTCAGGGTACAGATACGCAGTATTTT
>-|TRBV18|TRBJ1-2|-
CATPGPYGYTF
TGTGCCACCCCAGGCCCATATGGCTACACCTTC
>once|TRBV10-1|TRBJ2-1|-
CASSESEGLTHNEQFF
TGCGCCAGCAGTGAGTCAGAAGGACTGACTCACAATGAGCAGTTCTTC
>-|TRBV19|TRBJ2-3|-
CATEPGRADTQYF
TGTGCCACCGAACCCGGGAGAGCCGATACGCAGTATTTT
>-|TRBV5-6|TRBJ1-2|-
CASSQNRVRNYGYTF
TGTGCCAGCAGCCAAAACAGGGTGAGGAACTATGGCTACACCTTC
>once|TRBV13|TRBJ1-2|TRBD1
CASSQGTGNYGYTF
TGTGCCAGCAGCCAAGGGACAGGGAACTATGGCTACACCTTC
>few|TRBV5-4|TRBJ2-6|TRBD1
CASSPGQGSGANVLTF
TGTGCCAGCAGCCCCGGACAGGGCTCGGGGGCCAACGTCCTGACTTTC
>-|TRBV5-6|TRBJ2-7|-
CASSNPGEPYEQYF
TGTGCCAGCAGCAACCCCGGGGAACCCTACGAGCAGTACTTC
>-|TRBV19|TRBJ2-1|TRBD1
CASGQEGFNEQFF
TGTGCCAGTGGACAGGAAGGGTTCAATGAGCAGTTCTTC
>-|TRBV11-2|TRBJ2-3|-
CASSLQGFTDTQYF
TGTGCCAGCAGCTTACAGGGGTTCACAGATACGCAGTATTTT
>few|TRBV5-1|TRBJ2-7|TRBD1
CASSLAVGQGYEQYF
TGCGCCAGCAGCTTGGCCGTGGGACAGGGCTACGAGCAGTACTTC
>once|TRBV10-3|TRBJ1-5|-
CAISERTDNQPQHF
TGTGCCATCAGTGAGAGGACAGATAATCAGCCCCAGCATTTT
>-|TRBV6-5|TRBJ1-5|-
CASSLQYNQPQHF
TGTGCCAGCAGTTTGCAGTACAATCAGCCCCAGCATTTT
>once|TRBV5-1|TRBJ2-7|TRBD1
CASSLASGTGVNEQYF
TGCGCCAGCAGCTTGGCATCCGGGACAGGGGTCAACGAGCAGTACTTC
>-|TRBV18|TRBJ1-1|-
CASSPVTGNTEAFF
TGTGCCAGCTCCCCCGTGACAGGCAACACTGAAGCTTTCTTT
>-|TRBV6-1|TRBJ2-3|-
CASSELRQGMITDTQYF
TGTGCCAGCAGTGAACTCCGTCAGGGGATGATAACAGATACGCAGTATTTT
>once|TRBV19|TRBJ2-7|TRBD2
CASSIDRGVTYEQYF
TGTGCCAGTAGTATAGATCGGGGGGTTACCTACGAGCAGTACTTC
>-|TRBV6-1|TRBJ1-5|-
CASSDPGSSNQPQHF
TGTGCCAGTAGTGACCCTGGGAGTAGCAATCAGCCCCAGCATTTT
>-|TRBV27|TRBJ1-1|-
CASSLTGNTEAFF
TGTGCCAGCAGTTTGACAGGAAACACTGAAGCTTTCTTT
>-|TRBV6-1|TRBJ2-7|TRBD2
CASSRGGASYEQYF
TGTGCCAGCAGTCGCGGGGGTGCATCCTACGAGCAGTACTTC